This T cell receptor (beta chain) was obtained from a study of follicular helper T cells after annual influenza vaccination (dated by TCRdb to 2016 to 2017). About the study as a whole: After each seasonal influenza vaccination, blood samples were collected on days 0, 7 and 28. The 2013-2014 samples were cryopreserved, while the 2015 samples were processed right after collection. One week after vaccination, a second recruited cohort of about a dozen subjects (Table S1) displayed a similar ICOS+CD38+ cTfh response. Multi-year samples were available from six subjects, with four subjects covering two vaccination seasons and two subjects covering three seasons. To look at recall of cTfh clones, some subjects were tracked through successive annual vaccinations covering the 2013-2014, 2014-2015 and 2015-2016 seasons. The full study reports these points: Successive annual vaccinations recalled a recurrent oligoclonal ICOS+CD38+ cTfh response that contained tetramer and AIM influenza-specific clonotypes. Day 7 ICOS+CD38+ clones were most often found later in ICOS-CD38- cTfh, suggesting that subset may serve as a memory reservoir. ICOS+CD38+ cTfh clonality correlated with the frequency of that population, and its change correlated with the change in circulating plasmablast frequency. Because only 10-20% of the analyzed cells gave productive TCRB sequences, there was no way to sample rare clonotypes.

V drops 6 bases and J drops 1 base, leaving 10 bases in between. The germline V gene yields ENHRY for CDR1 and SYGVKD for CDR2. The CDR3 holds 14 amino acids from the cysteine to the phenylalanine. Only the CDR3 DNA is retained, 42 bases long and in frame from the first base. The method behind the library was the immunoSEQ multiplex PCR assay. Adaptive Biotechnologies handled the TCRB amplification, library preparation, sequencing and preliminary bioinformatics at Survey level resolution. For TCRB sequencing, genomic DNA from the sorted cTfh populations was amplified by multiplex PCR. The paper's data handling went like this. Clonality was computed in R as 1 minus normalized Shannon entropy; the Gini index was calculated with the R package ineq. Overlap score was the summed counts of shared sequences divided by total counts of all sequences in both compared samples. Significance of shared clonotypes was assessed by Fisher's exact test, with a theoretical repertoire of 10^7 TCRB sequences assumed. TCRdb carries this immuneACCESS record with in-frame sequences only. Its versions omit some clonotypes, under half of them owing to an unresolved V gene in the studies checked, with the rest unexplained. That table is the source of V, J and clone size, and D and trimming were worked out from the DNA. This sample has several hundred clones in its table, and around 72% of those were observed once. The leading ten clones occupy under 7.5% of the sample.

The sample's time point label is to be understood as: 2015-2016 season, 7 days after influenza vaccination. TCRB sequencing was used to follow sorted CD4 subsets from the blood of adults before and after they were given the seasonal inactivated influenza vaccine (Fluvarix). To be eligible, subjects had to live in the community and must not have received influenza vaccine in the previous 6 months. Reasons for exclusion included contraindications to influenza vaccine, substance abuse, HIV/AIDS, active malignancy, immunomodulatory medication, and active illness such as respiratory infection. Per time point, between about 40 and 110 mL of blood was sampled. Non-naive CD4+CXCR5+PD-1+ cells were defined as circulating Tfh and were sorted into ICOS+CD38+ and ICOS-CD38- fractions. Either Ficoll-Paque PLUS or SepMate separation was used to isolate PBMC. Before DNA was extracted, the cell subsets were sorted from PBMC using a BD FACS Aria.

Concerning this clone: This receptor's antigen is unknown. No much larger clone exists at a distance of one base, and base qualities are not known.

This sequence uses TRBV10-3 and TRBJ1-5, and TRBD1 may be the D gene, going by 5 matching bases. The specimen was CXCR5+ CD38+ circulating T follicular helper cells from blood, collected 7 days after influenza vaccination. Reading the label with the study, this specimen's cell subset or site is: circulating Tfh, non-naive CD4+CXCR5+PD-1+ (ICOS+CD38+ or ICOS-CD38-). The clonotype originates from an adult who received the influenza vaccine. The nucleotides read TGTGCCATCAGCGCTGAGGGGAGCAATCAGCCCCAGCATTTT. This is translated as CAISAEGSNQPQHF.